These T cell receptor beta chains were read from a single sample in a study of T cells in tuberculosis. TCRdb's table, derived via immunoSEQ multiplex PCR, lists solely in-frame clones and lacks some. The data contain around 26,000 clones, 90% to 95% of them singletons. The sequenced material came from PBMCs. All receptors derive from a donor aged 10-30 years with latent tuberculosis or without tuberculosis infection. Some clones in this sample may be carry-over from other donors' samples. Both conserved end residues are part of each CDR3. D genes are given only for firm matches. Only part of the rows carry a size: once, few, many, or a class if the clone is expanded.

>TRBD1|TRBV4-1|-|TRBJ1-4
TGCGCCAGCAGCCAGGCCTCCGGGACAGGGGCGGAAAAACTGTTTTTT
CASSQASGTGAEKLFF
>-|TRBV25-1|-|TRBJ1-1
TGTGCCAGGGCCGCAGGGCAGGCGATAGATATGAACACTGAAGCTTTCTTT
CARAAGQAIDMNTEAFF
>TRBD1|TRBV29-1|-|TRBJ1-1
TGCAGCGGCCGCGGTGGACAGGGCGACACTGAAGCTTTCTTT
CSGRGGQGDTEAFF
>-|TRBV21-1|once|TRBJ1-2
TGTGCCAGCAGCAAAAACACTAACTATGGCTACACCTTC
CASSKNTNYGYTF
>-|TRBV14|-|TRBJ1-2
TGTGCCAGCAGCCAAGATCTAGGCGGCTCCTATGGCTACACCTTC
CASSQDLGGSYGYTF
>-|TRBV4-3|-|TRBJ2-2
TGCGCCAGCAGCCAAGACACAGGGACCGGGGAGCTGTTTTTT
CASSQDTGTGELFF
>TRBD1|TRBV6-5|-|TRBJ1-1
TGTGCCAGCAGCTGGACAGGCAGCGTCACTGAAGCTTTCTTT
CASSWTGSVTEAFF
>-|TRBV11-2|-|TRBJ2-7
TGTGCCAGCAGCCCCCAGTACGAGCAGTACTTC
CASSPQYEQYF
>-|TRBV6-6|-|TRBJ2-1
TGTGCCAGCAGACCCAGCAGGGGACCATCCTACAATGAGCAGTTCTTC
CASRPSRGPSYNEQFF
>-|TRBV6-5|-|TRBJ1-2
TGTGCCAGCAGAGACTCGGGGGACGGTGGCTACACCTTC
CASRDSGDGGYTF
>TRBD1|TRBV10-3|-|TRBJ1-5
TGTGCCATCAGTGAGTCCGAGGGGGCTGGTCAGCCCCAGCATTTT
CAISESEGAGQPQHF
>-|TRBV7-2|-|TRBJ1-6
TGTGCCAGCACCCCGGTGGCGGGTGTTAGTTCACCCCTCCACTTT
CASTPVAGVSSPLHF
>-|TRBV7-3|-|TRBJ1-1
TGTGCCAGCAGCTCACAGGAGAACACTGAAGCTTTCTTT
CASSSQENTEAFF
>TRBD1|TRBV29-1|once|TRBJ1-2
TGCAGCGTGGGGACAGGGGGTAACTATGGCTACACCTTC
CSVGTGGNYGYTF
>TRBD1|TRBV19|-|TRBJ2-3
TGTGCCAGTAGTATGCAGGGGGCCTGGGATACGCAGTATTTT
CASSMQGAWDTQYF
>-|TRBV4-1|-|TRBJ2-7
TGCGCCAGCAGCCTTTTTGTGCCGAACCATCGGGACGAGCAGTACTTC
CASSLFVPNHRDEQYF
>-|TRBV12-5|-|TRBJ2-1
TGTGCTAGTGGTTTGGTACTCCTTGGGACTGCCAGATATGAGCAGTTCTTC
CASGLVLLGTARYEQFF
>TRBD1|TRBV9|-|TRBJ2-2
TGTGCCAGCAGCGTACGGGGACAGGGGGCGTTAAGGGAGCTGTTTTTT
CASSVRGQGALRELFF
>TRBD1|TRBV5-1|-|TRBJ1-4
TGCGCCAGCAGCTTGCTTGGGACAGCAAATGAAAAACTGTTTTTT
CASSLLGTANEKLFF
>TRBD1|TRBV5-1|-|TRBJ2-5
TGCGCCAGCAGCTTGGTAGGTGGGACAGGGGAAGAGACCCAGTACTTC
CASSLVGGTGEETQYF
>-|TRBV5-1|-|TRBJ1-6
TGCGCCAGCAGCTTGGGTACGGCGAGGAATAATTCACCCCTCCACTTT
CASSLGTARNNSPLHF
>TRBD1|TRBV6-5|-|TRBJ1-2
TGTGCCAGCAGTCGGGACAGGGGTGATGGCTACACCTTC
CASSRDRGDGYTF
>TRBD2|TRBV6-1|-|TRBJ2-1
TGTGCCAGCACCTCTTCTGGCGCGGGAGATGCTGAGCAGTTCTTC
CASTSSGAGDAEQFF
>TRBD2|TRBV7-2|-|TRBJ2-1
TGTGCCAGCAGCAACGGACTAGCCGGGAACAATGAGCAGTTCTTC
CASSNGLAGNNEQFF
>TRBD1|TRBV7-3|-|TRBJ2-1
TGTGCCAGCAGCACCTCAGGGGGCACGGTCTACAATGAGCAGTTCTTC
CASSTSGGTVYNEQFF
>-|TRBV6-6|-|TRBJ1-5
TGTGCCAGCAGTTACTCGTTCTCAGGGTCCAATCAGCCCCAGCATTTT
CASSYSFSGSNQPQHF
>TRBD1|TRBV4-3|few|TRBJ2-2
TGCGCCAGCAGCCAAGAAGCAGGGGGTACATCGAACACCGGGGAGCTGTTTTTT
CASSQEAGGTSNTGELFF
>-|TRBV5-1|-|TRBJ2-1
TGCGCCAGCAGCGGCGGGACAGCGTACAATGAGCAGTTCTTC
CASSGGTAYNEQFF